This TCR beta chain was captured in a study of shared clonotypes between healthy human individuals. Whole-study context: CD4 naive and memory got three plates each, CD8 naive two, CD8 memory one. Study-wide findings and caveats: Sharing across four donors was highest in naive CD4 (approximately 5%) and lowest in memory CD8 (around 0.4%).

The input for sorted-subset replicate PCRs was 200 ng DNA, 25,000 to 35,000 T cell genomes. Sequencing used immunoSEQ multiplex PCR; TCRdb keeps in-frame clones, though not all of them. There are about 610,000 clones in the sample; more than 95% occur only once, and around 0.06% lies in the top ten. The germline V and J ends were trimmed by 0 bases and 1 base, with 4 bases remaining between them. Germline CDR1 reads PRHDT; CDR2 reads FYEKMQ (reference sequence). This CDR3 has 14 amino acids. On this clone: No antigen is known for it.

Sequenced sample: naive CD4+ T cells sorted from blood. As to subset: CD45RA+ positively selected. The receptor comes from a woman in her 30s in good health. The chain has TRBV13 and TRBJ1-5; D is unclear. CDR3 DNA: TGTGCCAGCAGCTTAGGGTTGAGCAATCAGCCCCAGCATTTT. It yields the protein CASSLGLSNQPQHF. Supplemented by reference TRBV13 and TRBJ1-5, the full variable domain reads AAGVIQSPRHLIKEKRETATLKCYPIPRHDTVYWYQQGPGQDPQFLISFYEKMQSDKGSIPDRFSAQQFSDYHSELNMSSLELGDSALYFCASSLGLSNQPQHFGDGTRLSIL.